What follows describes a single TCR beta chain. The antigen is unknown. This sample was included in a study of PD-L1 blockade in urothelial cancer. Turning to the study itself: Most of the 29 patients were males with bladder-origin urothelial cancer. Prior regimens of chemotherapy numbered 0 to 3 per patient. Regarding the study as a whole: When pretreatment blood TCR clonality was below the median, it predicted better survival.

PCRs each included synthetic TCR analog templates spiked in. Sequencing used immunoSEQ multiplex PCR; TCRdb keeps in-frame clones, though not all of them. The repertoire holds 45,000 to 50,000 clones, 70% to 90% seen once, with about 4% in the top ten. The source is a man older than 75 with urothelial cancer. The source material was PBMCs, sampled around atezolizumab (anti-PD-L1) treatment.

The CDR3 coding sequence is TGTGCCAGCAGCTTGTGGGGCAGCCCCTATGAGCAGTTCTTC. Protein product: CASSLWGSPYEQFF. The chain recombines TRBV7-2 with TRBJ2-1; TRBD1 is a possible D gene (5 bases). Germline V gives CDR1 SGHTA, CDR2 FQGNSA. CDR3 length: 14 amino acids. Trimming cost V 3 bases and J 8 bases, with 14 bases left between them.